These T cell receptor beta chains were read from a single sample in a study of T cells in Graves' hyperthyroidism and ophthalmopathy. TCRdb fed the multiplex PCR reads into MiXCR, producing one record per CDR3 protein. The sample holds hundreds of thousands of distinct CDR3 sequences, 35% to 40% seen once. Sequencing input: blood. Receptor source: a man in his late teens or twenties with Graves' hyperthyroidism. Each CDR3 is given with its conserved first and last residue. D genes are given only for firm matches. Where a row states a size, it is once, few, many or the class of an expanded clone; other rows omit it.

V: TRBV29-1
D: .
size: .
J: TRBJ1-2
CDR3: CSVEVEQGWNTF
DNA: TGCAGCGTTGAAGTGGAGCAGGGTTGGAACACCTTC

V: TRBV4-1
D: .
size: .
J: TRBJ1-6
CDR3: CASSQATGRHNSPLHF
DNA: TGCGCCAGCAGCCAAGCTACAGGGAGGCATAATTCACCCCTCCACTTT

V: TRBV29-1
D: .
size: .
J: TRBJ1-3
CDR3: CSVEKGISGNTIYF
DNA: TGCAGCGTTGAAAAGGGCATCTCTGGAAACACCATATATTTT

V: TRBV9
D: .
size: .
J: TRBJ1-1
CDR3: CASSVVDPGVTEAFF
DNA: TGTGCCAGCAGCGTAGTTGATCCCGGGGTGACTGAAGCTTTCTTT

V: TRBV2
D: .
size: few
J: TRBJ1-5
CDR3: CASRSGTPYSNQPQHF
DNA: TGTGCCAGCAGGTCCGGGACCCCATATAGCAATCAGCCCCAGCATTTT

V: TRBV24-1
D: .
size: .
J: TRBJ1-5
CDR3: CASSSHGDSNQPQHF
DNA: TGTGCCAGCAGTTCGCACGGGGATAGCAATCAGCCCCAGCATTTT

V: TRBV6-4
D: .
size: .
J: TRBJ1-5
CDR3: CASSQELSNQPQHF
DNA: TGTGCCAGCAGTCAAGAACTTAGCAATCAGCCCCAGCATTTT

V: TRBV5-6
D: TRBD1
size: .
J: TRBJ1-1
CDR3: CASQGQGGTEAFF
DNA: TGTGCCAGCCAGGGACAGGGGGGGACTGAAGCTTTCTTT

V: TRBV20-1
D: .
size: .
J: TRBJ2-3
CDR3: CSARNGDTQYF
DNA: TGCAGTGCTAGAAATGGAGATACGCAGTATTTT

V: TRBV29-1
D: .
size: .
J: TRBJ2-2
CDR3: CSVEQGYTGELSW
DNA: TGCAGCGTTGAACAGGGATACACCGGGGAGCTGTCTTGG

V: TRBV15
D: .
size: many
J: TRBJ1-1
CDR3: CATSRDRVGDTEAFF
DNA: TGTGCCACCAGCAGAGATCGGGTGGGGGACACTGAAGCTTTCTTT

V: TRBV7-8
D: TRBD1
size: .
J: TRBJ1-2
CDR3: CASSPIGQVTYGYTF
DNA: TGCGCCAGCAGCCCCATTGGACAGGTGACCTATGGCTACACCTTC

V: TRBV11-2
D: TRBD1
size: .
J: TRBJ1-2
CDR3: CASSSTRTARGLYGYTF
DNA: TGTGCCAGCAGTTCGACTCGGACAGCCAGGGGGCTATATGGCTACACCTTC

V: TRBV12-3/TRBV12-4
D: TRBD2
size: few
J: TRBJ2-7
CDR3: CASSLRLAGVSEQYF
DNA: TGTGCCAGCAGCTTAAGGCTAGCGGGGGTAAGCGAGCAGTACTTC

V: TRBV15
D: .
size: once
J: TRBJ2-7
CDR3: CATSRESQGGSDEQYF
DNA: TGTGCCACCAGCAGAGAGTCCCAGGGCGGTTCGGACGAGCAGTACTTC

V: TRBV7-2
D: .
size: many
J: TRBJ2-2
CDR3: CASSLASANTGELFF
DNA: TGTGCCAGCAGCTTAGCGTCAGCGAACACCGGGGAGCTGTTTTTT

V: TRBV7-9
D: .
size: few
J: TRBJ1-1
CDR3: CASSQAGTLNTEAFF
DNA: TGCGCCAGCAGCCAAGCCGGGACACTGAACACTGAAGCTTTCTTT

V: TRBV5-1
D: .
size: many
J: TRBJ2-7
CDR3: CASSLEGGDPYEQYF
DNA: TGCGCCAGCAGCTTGGAGGGCGGAGACCCCTACGAGCAGTACTTC

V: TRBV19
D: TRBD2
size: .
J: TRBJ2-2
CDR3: CASRRGGNTGELFF
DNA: TGTGCCAGTAGACGGGGGGGCAACACCGGGGAGCTGTTTTTT

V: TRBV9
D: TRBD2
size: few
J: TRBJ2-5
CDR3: CASSFAAGGPKETQYF
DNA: TGTGCCAGCAGCTTTGCAGCGGGGGGGCCGAAGGAGACCCAGTACTTC

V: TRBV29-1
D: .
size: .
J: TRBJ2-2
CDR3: CSVRQVANTGELFF
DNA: TGCAGCGTCCGACAGGTGGCGAACACCGGGGAGCTGTTTTTT

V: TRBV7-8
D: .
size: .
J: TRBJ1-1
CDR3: CASSQVSGPEASF
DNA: TGCGCCAGCAGCCAAGTCAGCGGGCCTGAAGCTTCCTTT

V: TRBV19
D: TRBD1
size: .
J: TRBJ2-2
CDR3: CATPRDRSTGELFF
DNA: TGTGCCACACCCCGGGACAGGTCGACCGGGGAGCTGTTTTTT

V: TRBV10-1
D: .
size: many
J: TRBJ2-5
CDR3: CASKPPPEYQETQYF
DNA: TGCGCCAGCAAGCCCCCACCCGAGTACCAAGAGACCCAGTACTTC

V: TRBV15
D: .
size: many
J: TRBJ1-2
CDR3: CATSRDVNSNYGYTF
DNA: TGTGCCACCAGCAGAGATGTTAACAGCAACTATGGCTACACCTTC

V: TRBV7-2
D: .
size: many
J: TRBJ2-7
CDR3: CASSGPTYEQYF
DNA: TGTGCCAGCAGCGGGCCCACCTACGAGCAGTACTTC

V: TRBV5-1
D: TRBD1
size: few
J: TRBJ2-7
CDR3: CASSRDRLYEQYF
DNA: TGCGCCAGTTCCCGGGACAGGCTTTACGAGCAGTACTTC

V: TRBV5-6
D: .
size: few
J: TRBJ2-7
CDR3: CASSGSGSSEQYF
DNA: TGTGCCAGCAGCGGATCCGGATCCTCCGAGCAGTACTTC

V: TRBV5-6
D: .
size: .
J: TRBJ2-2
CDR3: CASSFRQEGTGELFF
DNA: TGTGCCAGCAGCTTCCGGCAGGAAGGAACCGGGGAGCTGTTTTTT

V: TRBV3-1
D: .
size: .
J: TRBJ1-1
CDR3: CASSLRTDWTEAFF
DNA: TGTGCCAGCAGCCTAAGGACGGATTGGACTGAAGCTTTCTTT

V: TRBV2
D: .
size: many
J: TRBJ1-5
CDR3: CASSLQGLFNQPQHF
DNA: TGTGCCAGCAGCCTGCAGGGGCTCTTCAATCAGCCCCAGCATTTT

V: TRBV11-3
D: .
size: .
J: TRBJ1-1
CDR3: CASSPPGGEAFF
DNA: TGTGCCAGCAGCCCTCCGGGGGGTGAAGCTTTCTTT

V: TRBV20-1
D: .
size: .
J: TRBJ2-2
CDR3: CSARINTGELFF
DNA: TGCAGTGCTAGAATTAACACCGGGGAGCTGTTTTTT

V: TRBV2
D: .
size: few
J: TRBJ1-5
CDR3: CASRGWGRAHSNQPQHF
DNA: TGTGCCAGCAGGGGATGGGGGAGGGCACATAGCAATCAGCCCCAGCATTTT

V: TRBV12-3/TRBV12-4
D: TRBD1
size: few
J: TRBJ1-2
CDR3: CASSRTPRRDRGRGYTF
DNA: TGTGCCAGCAGTCGTACACCGCGGCGAGACAGGGGACGAGGCTACACCTTC

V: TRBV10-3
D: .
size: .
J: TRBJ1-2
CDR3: CAISESGRKGYTF
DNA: TGTGCCATCAGTGAATCGGGGAGGAAAGGCTACACCTTC

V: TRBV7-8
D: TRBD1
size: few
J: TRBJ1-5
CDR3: CASSFGRGRQWNQPQHF
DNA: TGTGCCAGCAGCTTTGGGAGGGGGCGACAGTGGAATCAGCCCCAGCATTTT

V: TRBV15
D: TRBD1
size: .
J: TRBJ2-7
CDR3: CATSRDGTGGEQYF
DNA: TGTGCCACCAGCAGAGATGGGACAGGGGGCGAGCAGTACTTC

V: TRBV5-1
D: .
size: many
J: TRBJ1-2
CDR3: CASSLGSPGLSGYTF
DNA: TGCGCCAGCAGCTTAGGTAGTCCGGGGTTAAGTGGCTACACCTTC

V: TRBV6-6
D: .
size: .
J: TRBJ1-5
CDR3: CASSYSWGNNQPQHF
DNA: TGTGCCAGCAGTTACTCGTGGGGAAACAATCAGCCCCAGCATTTT

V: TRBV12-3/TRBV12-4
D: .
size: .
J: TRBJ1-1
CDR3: CASSFYGEAFF
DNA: TGTGCCAGCAGTTTTTACGGTGAAGCTTTCTTT

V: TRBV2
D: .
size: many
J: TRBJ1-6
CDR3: CASGGEAVHNSPLHF
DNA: TGTGCCAGCGGTGGGGAGGCGGTACATAATTCACCCCTCCACTTT

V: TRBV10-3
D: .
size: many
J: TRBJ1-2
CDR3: CAIPGPYNYGYTF
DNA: TGTGCCATCCCGGGGCCTTATAACTATGGCTACACCTTC

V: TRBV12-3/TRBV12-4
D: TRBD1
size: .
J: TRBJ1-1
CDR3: CASSLAPGQGNTEAFF
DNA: TGTGCCAGCAGTTTAGCGCCGGGACAGGGGAACACTGAAGCTTTCTTT

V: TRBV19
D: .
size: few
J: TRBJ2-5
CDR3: CASSRGGGQRSSSQYF
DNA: TGTGCCAGTAGTAGGGGAGGTGGACAGAGGAGTTCGTCCCAGTACTTC

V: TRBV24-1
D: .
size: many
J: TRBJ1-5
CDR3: CATSEGVAAGINQPQHF
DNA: TGTGCCACCAGTGAAGGGGTCGCGGCAGGCATCAATCAGCCCCAGCATTTT

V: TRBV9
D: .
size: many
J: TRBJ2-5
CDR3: CASSPSSGAETQYF
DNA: TGTGCCAGCAGCCCCTCCTCTGGTGCAGAGACCCAGTACTTC

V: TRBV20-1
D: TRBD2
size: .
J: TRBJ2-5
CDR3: CSARDNLSGKMETQYF
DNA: TGCAGTGCTAGAGACAACCTTAGCGGGAAAATGGAGACCCAGTACTTC

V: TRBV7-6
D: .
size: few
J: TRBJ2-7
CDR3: CASSYNLQESYEQYF
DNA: TGTGCCAGCAGCTATAATTTACAGGAGTCCTACGAGCAGTACTTC

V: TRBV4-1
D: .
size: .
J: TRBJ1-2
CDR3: CASSQEHGSRYYGYTF
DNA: TGCGCCAGCAGCCAAGAACACGGCAGCCGATACTATGGCTACACCTTC